This TCR beta chain was identified during a study of identical twins. This clonotype was seen more than once but under ten times. Its antigen is unidentified. The CDR3 runs 15 residues. CDR1 and CDR2 from the germline V gene are SGHTA and FQGNSA. Deletions cut 1 base from V and 1 base from J, with 9 bases between. TCRdb ran MiXCR on the 5' RACE reads and lists one entry per CDR3 protein. The sample yields under 250,000 distinct CDR3 sequences, 6% to 8.5% seen once. Study-wide points: Fewer insertions characterized abundant cord blood beta clonotypes, whereas memory repertoires showed none.

A further study also used this sample, focusing on yellow fever vaccine responses in identical twins.

The receptor was derived from a young woman in good health. The rearrangement links TRBV7-2 to TRBJ2-3, with no clear D. The sequencing sample was made of CD8+ T cells sorted from blood. CDR3 loop: CASSLDAWGTDTQYF. CDR3 coding DNA: TGTGCCAGCAGCTTAGATGCGTGGGGCACAGATACGCAGTATTTT. Full variable domain (missing parts from reference TRBV7-2 and TRBJ2-3): GAGVSQSPSNKVTEKGKDVELRCDPISGHTALYWYRQSLGQGLEFLIYFQGNSAPDKSGLPSDRFSAERTGGSVSTLTIQRTQQEDSAVYLCASSLDAWGTDTQYFGPGTRLTVL.